This T cell receptor beta chain was retrieved from a study of cytomegalovirus exposure and HLA in healthy donors. A remark on this clone: The junction departs from germline at one end; a sequencing error may be responsible.

Some clones are missing from TCRdb's copy, which holds only in-frame ones; the method was immunoSEQ multiplex PCR. The table lists about 98,000 clones, less than 90% of them singletons, with 5.5% to 7.5% in the top ten. The receptor comes from a man between 18 and 35 years old in good health and CMV-seropositive. Input material: PBMCs.

The CDR3 sequence is CASSLAGGPQREQFF. The CDR3 bases are TGTGCCAGCAGCCTAGCGGGAGGGCCTCAGCGTGAGCAGTTCTTC. The V and J genes are TRBV7-9 and TRBJ2-1; 12 bases map to TRBD2. This CDR3 region has 15 residues. CDR1 and CDR2 from the germline V gene are SEHNR and FQNEAQ (reference sequence).